The 31 T cell receptor beta chains below come from one sample, sequenced in a study of cytomegalovirus exposure and HLA in healthy donors. The PCR contained 60 Vbeta and 13 Jbeta primers. Assay used: immunoSEQ multiplex PCR; TCRdb lists only in-frame clones, some missing. Here the sample spans around 110,000 clones, around a tenth being singletons. Sequenced: PBMCs. The receptors here all came from a man aged 25 to 45 in good health and CMV-seronegative.

This chain joins TRBV28 and TRBJ2-7; TRBD1 matches 9 bases. The CDR3 extends over 14 amino acids. Germline lookup yields CDR1 MDHEN and CDR2 SYDVKM. V gave up 5 bases and J gave up 2 bases; unmatched junction bases: 4. CDR3 sequence reads: CASSGTGRAYEQYF. The CDR3 coding sequence is TGTGCCAGCAGTGGGACAGGGAGGGCCTACGAGCAGTACTTC.

The chain joins TRBV28 to TRBJ1-4, with 8 positions matching TRBD1. Germline values: CDR1 MDHEN, CDR2 SYDVKM. This CDR3 comprises 16 residues. The V gene end was trimmed by 5 bases and the J gene end by 4 bases; junction bases not matched to a gene: 9. This CDR3 is CASSPNRGRSNEKLFF. The CDR3 nucleotides read TGTGCCAGCAGTCCCAACAGGGGGAGGAGTAATGAAAAACTGTTTTTT.

This clone occurred a few times. The V call is TRBV9, the J call TRBJ2-1; TRBD1 aligns across 9 bases. Trimming at V came to 0 bases and at J to 5 bases, leaving 3 bases not matched to a gene. The CDR3 extends over 15 amino acids. Per germline, CDR1 SGDLS and CDR2 YYNGEE. CDR3 in amino acids: CASSVVGQGNNEQFF. The DNA of the CDR3 is TGTGCCAGCAGCGTAGTAGGACAGGGGAACAATGAGCAGTTCTTC.

This clone has just a few counts. The V call is TRBV9, the J call TRBJ1-1; 7 nucleotides line up with TRBD1. V dropped 4 bases and J dropped 1; count of bases not matched to a gene: 4. The germline V gene has CDR1 SGDLS and CDR2 YYNGEE. The CDR3 consists of 14 residues. CDR3 nucleotides: TGTGCCAGCAGCCCTCGGACAGGGAACACTGAAGCTTTCTTT. This gives the protein CASSPRTGNTEAFF.

V gene TRBV19 combines with J gene TRBJ1-1; 9 bases map to TRBD1. This CDR3 is built from 13 residues. Trimming cost V 5 bases and J 11 bases; bases outside gene matches: 9. Germline CDR1 LNHDA, CDR2 SQIVND (reference sequence). The CDR3 spells CASSPPQGAGAFF. CDR3 nucleotides: TGTGCCAGTAGTCCCCCACAGGGGGCTGGGGCTTTCTTT.

Points on this clone: One junction end does not reproduce the germline sequence, and a read error may be involved. The rearrangement joins TRBV7-9 to TRBJ2-1, with 9 nucleotides matching TRBD1. The CDR3 spans 12 residues. Germline CDR1 and CDR2: SEHNR and FQNEAQ (reference sequence). CDR3 in amino acids: CASSLRDREQIF. The DNA of the CDR3 is TGTGCCAGCAGCTTACGGGACAGGGAGCAGATCTTC.

This sequence joins TRBV10-2 and TRBJ2-1; 11 positions agree with TRBD2. CDR3 length: 15 residues. V was clipped by 6 bases and J by 3 bases; unmatched bases: 4. Looked up from germline, CDR1 is WSHSY and CDR2 is SAAADI. Here the CDR3 DNA reads TGCGCCAGCAGACTGACTAGCGGGGACTACAATGAGCAGTTCTTC. Translating gives CASRLTSGDYNEQFF.

Only a few counts were recorded for this clone. The chain combines TRBV6-1 with TRBJ2-7; tentative D call: TRBD2 (6 bases). V lost 1 base to trimming and J lost 11 bases, with 9 bases between them. The CDR3 covers 11 residues. CDR1 is MNHNS, CDR2 SASEGT, per germline. The CDR3: CASSEGGEEYF. CDR3 coding DNA: TGTGCCAGCAGTGAAGGTGGGGAGGAGTACTTC.

V usage is TRBV7-9 and J usage is TRBJ1-2, with 7 bases identical to TRBD1. The CDR3 covers 15 residues. V was pared by 5 bases and J by 5 bases, with 11 bases of the junction left unmatched. Looked up from germline, CDR1 is SEHNR and CDR2 is FQNEAQ (reference sequence). The DNA for the CDR3 is TGTGCCAGCAGCAGAGGAGGGACAGAAGGGTATGGCTACACCTTC. Amino acids: CASSRGGTEGYGYTF.

This clone was counted only a few times. The J gene is TRBJ2-7, the V gene TRBV5-4; a possible D gene is TRBD1 (6 bases). V lost 0 bases, J lost 5 bases, and 12 bases lay in between. CDR3 size: 14 residues. CDR1 is SGHNT and CDR2 is YYREEE in the germline V gene (reference sequence). CDR3 sequence (DNA): TGTGCCAGCAGCTTGGAGCCAGGGGTCGACGAGCAGTACTTC. Translating it yields CASSLEPGVDEQYF.

This clone was observed a few times. This chain connects TRBV19 to TRBJ1-2; D remains unclear. The germline gives CDR1 LNHDA, CDR2 SQIVND (reference sequence). Trimming removed 0 bases from V and 4 bases from J, with 12 bases in between. The CDR3 loop spans 15 amino acids. Here the CDR3 DNA reads TGTGCCAGTAGTATAGATCGCAGAGGCCGCTATGGCTACACCTTC. Translating gives CASSIDRRGRYGYTF.

The gene calls are TRBV6-4 and TRBJ2-3; TRBD2 matches at 10 bases. J gave up 3 bases and V 6 bases, and 6 bases lay outside the gene matches. The CDR3 length is 15 residues. CDR1 is MRHNA and CDR2 is SNTAGT in the germline V gene. As DNA, the CDR3 is TGTGCCAGCAGCGCTGGGACTAGCGAGACAGATACGCAGTATTTT. Residues: CASSAGTSETDTQYF.

The chain is built from TRBV19 and TRBJ2-6; 10 nucleotides line up with TRBD1. The CDR3 sequence is 21 residues long. V trimming: 4 bases; J trimming: 1 base; junction bases outside the gene matches: 16. Germline V gives CDR1 LNHDA, CDR2 SQIVND (reference sequence). The chain's CDR3 is CASSTRREFGQGVSGANVLTF. CDR3 coding DNA: TGTGCCAGTAGTACTCGAAGAGAATTCGGACAGGGGGTATCTGGGGCCAACGTCCTGACTTTC.

In this sample, this clone turned up a few times. The V call is TRBV7-9, the J call TRBJ2-2, with 10 bases that match TRBD2. Germline CDR1 is SEHNR and CDR2 is FQNEAQ (reference sequence). The CDR3 covers 16 residues. Trimming cost V 5 bases and J 2 bases; bases outside gene matches: 5. The CDR3 DNA sequence: TGTGCCAGCAGCCCGGGGACTAGCGAAAACACCGGGGAGCTGTTTTTT. Its protein is CASSPGTSENTGELFF.

The CDR3 bases are TGTGCCACCAGCAGAGGAACAGGCACCTATGGCTACACCTTC. Residues: CATSRGTGTYGYTF. The V and J genes are TRBV15 and TRBJ1-2; D may be TRBD1 (5 bases). CDR3 size: 14 residues. V gave up 1 base and J gave up 4 bases, with 10 bases separating them. Germline assignment: CDR1 LNHNV and CDR2 YYDKDF (reference sequence). Full variable domain (missing parts from reference TRBV15 and TRBJ1-2): DAMVIQNPRYQVTQFGKPVTLSCSQTLNHNVMYWYQQKSSQAPKLLFHYYDKDFNNEADTPDNFQSRRPNTSFCFLDIRSPGLGDTAMYLCATSRGTGTYGYTFGSGTRLTVV.

This chain links TRBV10-3 with TRBJ1-3; TRBD1 agrees at 8 bases. Germline loops: CDR1 ENHRY, CDR2 SYGVKD. The CDR3 length is 15 residues. V lost 2 bases, J lost 4 bases, and 4 bases stayed unmatched. The CDR3 spells CAISEGPGGGNTIYF. In DNA, the CDR3 is TGTGCCATCAGTGAGGGGCCAGGGGGCGGAAACACCATATATTTT.

The chain's CDR3 is CAWSSRDRHNYGYTF. The CDR3 DNA sequence: TGTGCCTGGAGTTCCCGGGACAGACATAACTATGGCTACACCTTC. This chain uses TRBV30 with TRBJ1-2, with 7 bases fitting TRBD1. The germline gives CDR1 GTSNPN, CDR2 SVGIG (reference sequence). V gave up 2 bases and J gave up 1 base; unmatched junction bases: 7. There are 15 residues in the CDR3.

This clone was counted between two and nine times. The genes are TRBV5-1 and TRBJ1-1; D is ambiguous. The CDR3 is 13 amino acids. Trimming left V 1 base short and J 4 bases short, with 8 bases between. CDR1 SGHRS and CDR2 YFSETQ come from the germline V gene. The CDR3 spells CASSLWGGTEAFF. In nucleotides, the CDR3 is TGCGCCAGCAGCTTGTGGGGAGGCACTGAAGCTTTCTTT. The full variable domain, rest sourced from reference TRBV5-1 and TRBJ1-1, is KAGVTQTPRYLIKTRGQQVTLSCSPISGHRSVSWYQQTPGQGLQFLFEYFSETQRNKGNFPGRFSGRQFSNSRSEMNVSTLELGDSALYLCASSLWGGTEAFFGQGTRLTVV.

This clone has a handful of counts. This chain links TRBV5-6 with TRBJ1-2, with D tentatively TRBD1 (5 bases). The CDR3 covers 16 residues. Deletions cut 0 bases from V and 8 bases from J, with 20 bases between. Germline V gene sequence: CDR1 SGHDT, CDR2 YYEEEE. The CDR3 spells CASSLGGPSLPLGYTF. The CDR3 coding sequence is TGTGCCAGCAGCTTGGGGGGCCCAAGTTTGCCACTCGGCTACACCTTC.

This clone came up a few times. The same CDR3 arises from other DNA sequences in this sample as well. This sequence joins TRBV6-1 and TRBJ1-2, with D possibly TRBD1 on 5 matching bases. CDR3 length: 13 residues. V was shortened by 1 base and J by 8 bases, with 11 bases between the two germline ends. Per the germline V gene, CDR1 is MNHNS and CDR2 is SASEGT. CDR3 region: CASSEGAGYGYTF. The CDR3 nucleotides read TGTGCCAGCAGTGAAGGGGCAGGGTACGGCTACACCTTC.

This clone has just a few counts. The V gene is TRBV30, the J gene TRBJ1-3, with D uncertain. The ends were cut back, 1 base at V and 4 bases at J, with 5 bases in the middle. The CDR3 length is 12 residues. Germline V gene sequence: CDR1 GTSNPN, CDR2 SVGIG (reference sequence). The CDR3 DNA reads TGTGCCTGGAGTGCCCAAGGAAACACCATATATTTT. It encodes CAWSAQGNTIYF.

This clone was recorded a few times. The chain joins TRBV6-1 to TRBJ1-5; 12 nucleotides align to TRBD1. CDR3 size: 15 residues. The germline gives CDR1 MNHNS, CDR2 SASEGT. Unmatched junction bases numbered 7, after V lost 5 bases and J lost 8 bases. CDR3 nucleotides: TGTGCCAGCAGTAAGGGACAGGGGGCGAAGGAGCCCCAGCATTTT. Translation: CASSKGQGAKEPQHF.

There are a few counts of this clone. The rearrangement uses TRBV15 and TRBJ2-3, with 12 bases that match TRBD2. The V segment lost 4 bases and the J segment 4 bases; nucleotides outside the gene matches: 6. The germline gives CDR1 LNHNV, CDR2 YYDKDF (reference sequence). CDR3 length: 16 amino acids. CDR3 amino acids: CATSTRLAGAADTQYF. DNA of the CDR3: TGTGCCACCAGCACCCGACTAGCGGGAGCGGCAGATACGCAGTATTTT.

Only a few counts were recorded for this clone. The rearrangement links TRBV30 to TRBJ1-1; D remains ambiguous. This CDR3 has 11 residues. Trimming shortened V by 6 bases and J by 4 bases, and 9 bases separated the two germline ends. In germline, CDR1 is GTSNPN, CDR2 SVGIG (reference sequence). The CDR3 region is CACRTGTEAFF. In DNA, the CDR3 is TGTGCCTGTCGGACTGGCACTGAAGCTTTCTTT.

The table lists this clone with a few counts. This chain connects TRBV5-1 to TRBJ2-7, with D unclear. This CDR3 is built from 13 residues. Per the germline V gene, CDR1 is SGHRS and CDR2 is YFSETQ. Trimming cost V 2 bases and J 4 bases, with 10 bases left between them. CDR3 protein: CASSFLYSYEQYF. DNA for the CDR3: TGCGCCAGCAGCTTCCTATACTCATACGAGCAGTACTTC.

The chain employs TRBV4-3 and TRBJ1-2; 7 nucleotides align to TRBD1. Losses at the gene ends were 0 bases for V and 4 bases for J; bases not matched to a gene: 5. The CDR3 extends over 15 amino acids. In germline, CDR1 is LGHNA, CDR2 YSLEER. CDR3 amino acids: CASSQEYRGSYGYTF. CDR3 DNA sequence: TGCGCCAGCAGCCAAGAGTACAGGGGAAGCTATGGCTACACCTTC.

This chain connects TRBV29-1 to TRBJ2-7; D is perhaps TRBD2 (6 bases). CDR1 and CDR2 from the germline V gene are SQVTM and ANQGSEA. The CDR3 extends over 13 amino acids. Trimming stripped 4 bases from V and 2 bases from J, with 12 bases between. As DNA, the CDR3 is TGCAGCGTTGTCGGCTGGGGGGCCTACGAGCAGTACTTC. This gives the protein CSVVGWGAYEQYF.

In this sample, this clone turned up a few times. V is TRBV19 and J is TRBJ1-2, with TRBD1 matching 10 bases. The CDR3 spans 15 residues. V gave up 5 bases and J gave up 3 bases; unmatched junction bases: 6. Looked up from germline, CDR1 is LNHDA and CDR2 is SQIVND (reference sequence). CDR3 sequence (DNA): TGTGCCAGTAGTCCTCGACAGGGGGCTTACTATGGCTACACCTTC. Translation gives CASSPRQGAYYGYTF.

This clone was counted only a few times. V and J are TRBV29-1 and TRBJ1-1; possible D gene TRBD1, 6 bases. The CDR3 is made up of 13 amino acids. Germline V lookup: CDR1 SQVTM, CDR2 ANQGSEA. Trimming stripped 6 bases from V and 0 bases from J, with 11 bases between. As DNA, the CDR3 is TGCAGCGTGCTCAGGACAGTGAACACTGAAGCTTTCTTT. Residues: CSVLRTVNTEAFF.

This clone was counted between two and nine times. The chain combines TRBV5-1 with TRBJ2-7; D call uncertain. Germline CDR1 is SGHRS and CDR2 is YFSETQ. The CDR3 runs to 16 residues. V shed 7 bases and J shed 3 bases, with 23 bases lying between them. Written as DNA, the CDR3 is TGCGCCAGCTGCCTCCTGCCTGCCCCCGGAGACTACGAGCAGTACTTC. It codes for CASCLLPAPGDYEQYF.

The sample holds a few counts of this clone. CDR3 bases: TGTGCCTTGGGACAGGGTTGGCGGGATGAGCAGTTCTTC. The encoded protein is CALGQGWRDEQFF. V and J are TRBV30 and TRBJ2-1; 9 nucleotides agree with TRBD1. Per germline, CDR1 GTSNPN and CDR2 SVGIG (reference sequence). The CDR3 is 13 residues long. V lost 7 bases to trimming and J lost 8 bases; unmatched junction nucleotides: 9.